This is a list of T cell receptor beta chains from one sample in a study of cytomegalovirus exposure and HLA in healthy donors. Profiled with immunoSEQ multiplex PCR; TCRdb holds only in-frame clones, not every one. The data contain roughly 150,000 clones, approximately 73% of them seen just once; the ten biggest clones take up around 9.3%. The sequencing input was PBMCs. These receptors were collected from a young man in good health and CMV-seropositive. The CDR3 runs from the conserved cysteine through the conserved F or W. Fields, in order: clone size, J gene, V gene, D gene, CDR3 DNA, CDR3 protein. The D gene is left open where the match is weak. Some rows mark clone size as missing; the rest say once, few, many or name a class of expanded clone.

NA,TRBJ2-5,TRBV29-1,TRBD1,TGCAGCGTAAGGGACAGGGTCGTGCAGACCCAGTACTTC,CSVRDRVVQTQYF
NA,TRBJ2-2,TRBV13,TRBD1,TGTGCCAGCAGCTTAGGGGACAGGGGTTCCGCGAGGGAGCTGTTTTTT,CASSLGDRGSARELFF
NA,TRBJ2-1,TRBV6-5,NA,TGTGCCAGCAGTTTAAGCCCGGACATCTACAATGAGCAGTTCTTC,CASSLSPDIYNEQFF
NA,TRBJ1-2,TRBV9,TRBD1,TGTGCCAGCAGCCCACAAACCCAGGGGACAGCCACCTTC,CASSPQTQGTATF
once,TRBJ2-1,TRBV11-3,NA,TGTGCCAGCAGCCCTCTGGGCGCCGACAATGAGCAGTTCTTC,CASSPLGADNEQFF
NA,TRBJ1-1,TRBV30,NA,TGTGCCTGGAGTATCAGGGGGAACACTGAAGCTTTCTTT,CAWSIRGNTEAFF
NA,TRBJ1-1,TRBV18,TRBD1,TGTGCCAGCTCATACGGGGCAGGGGGTAACACTGAAGCTTTCTTT,CASSYGAGGNTEAFF
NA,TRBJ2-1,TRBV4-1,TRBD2,TGCGCCAGCAGCCAAGAGAGCGGGAGACGCAATGAGCAGTTCTTC,CASSQESGRRNEQFF
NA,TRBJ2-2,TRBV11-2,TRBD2,TGTGCCAGCAGCCTGGGGGGGTTCGGGGAGCTGTTTTTT,CASSLGGFGELFF
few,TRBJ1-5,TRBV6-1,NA,TGTGCCAGCAGTGAAGGCGTCAGGATTAGCAATCAGCCCCAGCATTTT,CASSEGVRISNQPQHF
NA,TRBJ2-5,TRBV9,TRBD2,TGTGCCAGCGGGGAAAGCGGGAGCGCGTTGGAGACCCAGTACTTC,CASGESGSALETQYF
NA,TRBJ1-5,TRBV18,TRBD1,TGTGCCAGCTCACCGACAGGGGGTGATCAGCCCCAGCATTTT,CASSPTGGDQPQHF
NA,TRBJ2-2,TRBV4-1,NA,TGCGCCAGCAGCCCCCAGGCTCGAACCGGGGAGCTGTTTTTT,CASSPQARTGELFF
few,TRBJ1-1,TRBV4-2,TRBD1,TGTGCCAGCAGCCAAGAGGGGACAGTCTCGAACACTGAAGCTTTCTTT,CASSQEGTVSNTEAFF
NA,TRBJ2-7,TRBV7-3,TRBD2,TGTGCCAGCAGCTTAACGGGTAGCGGGGGCCCCTACGAGCAGTACTTC,CASSLTGSGGPYEQYF
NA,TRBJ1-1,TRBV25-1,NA,TGTGCCAGCAGTGTTGGGGGGTCGACTGAAGCTTTCTTT,CASSVGGSTEAFF
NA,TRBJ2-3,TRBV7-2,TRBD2,TGTGCCAGCAGCTTACGACTAGCGGGAGGGTCAGATACGCAGTATTTT,CASSLRLAGGSDTQYF
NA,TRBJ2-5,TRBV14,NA,TGTGCCAGCAGCCAAGAGCGTGGACTGATAGTTCAAGAGACCCAGTACTTC,CASSQERGLIVQETQYF
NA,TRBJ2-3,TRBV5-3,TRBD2,TGTGCCAGAAGCCCCGGGCGGGAGGGTAGGACAGATACGCAGTATTTT,CARSPGREGRTDTQYF
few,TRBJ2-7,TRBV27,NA,TGTGCCAGCAGTTTATTTGACAGAAACTACGAGCAGTACTTC,CASSLFDRNYEQYF
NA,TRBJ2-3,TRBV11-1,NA,TGTGCCAGCAGCTTATCTAGCACAGATACGCAGTATTTT,CASSLSSTDTQYF
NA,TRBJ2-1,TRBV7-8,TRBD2,TGTGCCAGCAGCTTAGCCGGGACTAGCATAGAGCAGTTCTTC,CASSLAGTSIEQFF
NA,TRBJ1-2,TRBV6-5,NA,TGTGCCAGCAGTTACTCGACGGCGGGCTATGGCTACACCTTC,CASSYSTAGYGYTF
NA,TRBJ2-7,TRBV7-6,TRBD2,TGTGCCAGCAGCCCAGAGGCGGGAGAGTACGAGCAGTACTTC,CASSPEAGEYEQYF